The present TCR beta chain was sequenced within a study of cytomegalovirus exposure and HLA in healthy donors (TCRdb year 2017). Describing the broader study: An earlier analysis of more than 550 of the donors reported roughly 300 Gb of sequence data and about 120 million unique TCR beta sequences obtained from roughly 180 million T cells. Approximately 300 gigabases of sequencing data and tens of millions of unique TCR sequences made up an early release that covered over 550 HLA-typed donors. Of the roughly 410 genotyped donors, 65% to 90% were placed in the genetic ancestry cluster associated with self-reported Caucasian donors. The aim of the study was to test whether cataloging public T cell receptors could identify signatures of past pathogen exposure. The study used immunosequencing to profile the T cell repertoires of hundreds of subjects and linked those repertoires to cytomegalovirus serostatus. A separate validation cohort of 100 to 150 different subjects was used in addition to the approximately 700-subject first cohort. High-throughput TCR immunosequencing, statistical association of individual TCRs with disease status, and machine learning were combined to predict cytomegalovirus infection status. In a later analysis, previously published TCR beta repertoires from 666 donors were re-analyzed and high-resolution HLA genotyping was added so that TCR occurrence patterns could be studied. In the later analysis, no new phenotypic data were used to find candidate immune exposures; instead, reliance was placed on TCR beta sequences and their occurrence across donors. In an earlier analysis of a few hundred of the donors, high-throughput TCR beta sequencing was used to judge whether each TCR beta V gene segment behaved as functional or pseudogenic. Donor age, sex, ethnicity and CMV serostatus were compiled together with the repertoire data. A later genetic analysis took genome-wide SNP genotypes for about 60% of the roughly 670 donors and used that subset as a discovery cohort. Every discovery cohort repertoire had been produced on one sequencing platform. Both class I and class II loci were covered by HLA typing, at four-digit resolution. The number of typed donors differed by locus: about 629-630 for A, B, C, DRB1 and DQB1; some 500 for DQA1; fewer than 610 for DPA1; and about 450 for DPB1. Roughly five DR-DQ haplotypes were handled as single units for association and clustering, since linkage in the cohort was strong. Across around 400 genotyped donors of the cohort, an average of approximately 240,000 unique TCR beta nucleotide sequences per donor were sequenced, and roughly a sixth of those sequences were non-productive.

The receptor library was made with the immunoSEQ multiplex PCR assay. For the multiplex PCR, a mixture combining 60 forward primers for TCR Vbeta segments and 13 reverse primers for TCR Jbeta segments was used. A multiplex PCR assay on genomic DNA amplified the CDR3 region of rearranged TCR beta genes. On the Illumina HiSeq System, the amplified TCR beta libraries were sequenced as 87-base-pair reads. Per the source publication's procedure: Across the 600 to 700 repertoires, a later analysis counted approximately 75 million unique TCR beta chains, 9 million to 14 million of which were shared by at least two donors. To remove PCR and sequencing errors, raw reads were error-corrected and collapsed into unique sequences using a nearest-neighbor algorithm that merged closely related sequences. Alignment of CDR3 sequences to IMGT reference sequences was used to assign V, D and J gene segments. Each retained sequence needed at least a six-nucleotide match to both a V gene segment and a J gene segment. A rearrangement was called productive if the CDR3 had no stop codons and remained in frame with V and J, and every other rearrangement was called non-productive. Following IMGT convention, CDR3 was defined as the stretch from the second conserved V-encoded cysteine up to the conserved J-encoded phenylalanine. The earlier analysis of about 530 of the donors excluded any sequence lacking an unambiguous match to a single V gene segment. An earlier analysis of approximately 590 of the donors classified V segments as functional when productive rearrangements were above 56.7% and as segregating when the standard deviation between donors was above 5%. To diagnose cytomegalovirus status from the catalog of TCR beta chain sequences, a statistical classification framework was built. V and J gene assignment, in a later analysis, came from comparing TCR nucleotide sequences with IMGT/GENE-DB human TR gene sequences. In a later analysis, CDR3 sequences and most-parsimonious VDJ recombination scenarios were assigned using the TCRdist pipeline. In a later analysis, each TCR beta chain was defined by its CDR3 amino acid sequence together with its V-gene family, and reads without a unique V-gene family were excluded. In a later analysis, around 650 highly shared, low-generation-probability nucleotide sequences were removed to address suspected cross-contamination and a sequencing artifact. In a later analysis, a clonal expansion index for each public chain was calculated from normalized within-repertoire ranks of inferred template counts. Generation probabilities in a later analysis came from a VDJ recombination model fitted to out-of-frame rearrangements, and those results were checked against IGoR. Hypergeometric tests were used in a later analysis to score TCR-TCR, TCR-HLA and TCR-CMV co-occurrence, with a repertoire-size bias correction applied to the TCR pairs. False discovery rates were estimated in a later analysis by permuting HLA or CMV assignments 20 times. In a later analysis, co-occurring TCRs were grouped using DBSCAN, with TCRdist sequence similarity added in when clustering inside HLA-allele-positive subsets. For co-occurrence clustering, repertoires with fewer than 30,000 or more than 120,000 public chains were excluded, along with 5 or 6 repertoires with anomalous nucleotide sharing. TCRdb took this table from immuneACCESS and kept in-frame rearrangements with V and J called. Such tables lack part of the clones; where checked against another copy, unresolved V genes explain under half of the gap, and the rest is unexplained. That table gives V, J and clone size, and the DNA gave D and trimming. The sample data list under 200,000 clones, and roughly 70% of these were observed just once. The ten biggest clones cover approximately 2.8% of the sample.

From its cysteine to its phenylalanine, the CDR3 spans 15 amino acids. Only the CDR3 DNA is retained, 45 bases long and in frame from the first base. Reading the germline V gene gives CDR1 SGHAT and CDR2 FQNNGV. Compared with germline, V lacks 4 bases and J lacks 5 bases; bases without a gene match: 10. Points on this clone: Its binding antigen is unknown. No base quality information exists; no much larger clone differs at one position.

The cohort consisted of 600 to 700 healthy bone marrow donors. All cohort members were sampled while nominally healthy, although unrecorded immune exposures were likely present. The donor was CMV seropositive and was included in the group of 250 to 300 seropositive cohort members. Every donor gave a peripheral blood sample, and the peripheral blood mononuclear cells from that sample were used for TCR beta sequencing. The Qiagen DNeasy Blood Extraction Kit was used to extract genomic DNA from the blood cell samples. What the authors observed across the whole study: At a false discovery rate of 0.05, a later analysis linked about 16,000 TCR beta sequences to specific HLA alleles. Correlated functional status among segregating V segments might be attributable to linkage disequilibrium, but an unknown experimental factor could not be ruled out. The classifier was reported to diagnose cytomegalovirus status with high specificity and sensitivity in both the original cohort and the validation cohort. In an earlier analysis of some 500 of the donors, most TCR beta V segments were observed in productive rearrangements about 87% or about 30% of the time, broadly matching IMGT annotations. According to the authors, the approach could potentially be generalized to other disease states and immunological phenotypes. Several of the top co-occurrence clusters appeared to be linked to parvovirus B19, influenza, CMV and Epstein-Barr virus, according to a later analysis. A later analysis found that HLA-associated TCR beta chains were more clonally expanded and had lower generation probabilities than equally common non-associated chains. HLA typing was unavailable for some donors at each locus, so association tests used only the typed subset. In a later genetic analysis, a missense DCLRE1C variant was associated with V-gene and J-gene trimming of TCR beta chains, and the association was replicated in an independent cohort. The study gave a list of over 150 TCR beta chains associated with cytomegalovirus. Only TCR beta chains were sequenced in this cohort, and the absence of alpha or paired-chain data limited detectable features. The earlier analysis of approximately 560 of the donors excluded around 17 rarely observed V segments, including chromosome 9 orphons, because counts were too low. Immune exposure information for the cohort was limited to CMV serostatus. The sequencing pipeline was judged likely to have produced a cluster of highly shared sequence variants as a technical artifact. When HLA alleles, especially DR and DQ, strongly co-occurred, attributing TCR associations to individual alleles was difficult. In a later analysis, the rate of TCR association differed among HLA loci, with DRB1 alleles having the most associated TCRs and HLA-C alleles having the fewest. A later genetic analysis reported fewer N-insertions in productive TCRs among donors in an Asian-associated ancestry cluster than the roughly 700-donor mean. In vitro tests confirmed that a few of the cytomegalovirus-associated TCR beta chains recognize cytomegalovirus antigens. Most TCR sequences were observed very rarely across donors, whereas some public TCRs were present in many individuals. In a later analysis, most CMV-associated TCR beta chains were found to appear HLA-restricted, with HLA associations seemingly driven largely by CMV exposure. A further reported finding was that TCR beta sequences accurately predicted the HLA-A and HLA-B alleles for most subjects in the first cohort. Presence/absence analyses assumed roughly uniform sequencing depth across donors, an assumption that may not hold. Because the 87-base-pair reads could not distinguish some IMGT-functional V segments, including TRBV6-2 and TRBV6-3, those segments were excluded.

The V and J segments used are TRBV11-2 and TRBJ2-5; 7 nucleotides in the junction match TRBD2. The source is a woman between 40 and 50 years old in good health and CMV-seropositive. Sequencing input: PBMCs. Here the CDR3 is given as CASSSGGGAGETQYF. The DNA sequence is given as TGTGCCAGCAGCTCGGGGGGAGGGGCGGGGGAGACCCAGTACTTC.